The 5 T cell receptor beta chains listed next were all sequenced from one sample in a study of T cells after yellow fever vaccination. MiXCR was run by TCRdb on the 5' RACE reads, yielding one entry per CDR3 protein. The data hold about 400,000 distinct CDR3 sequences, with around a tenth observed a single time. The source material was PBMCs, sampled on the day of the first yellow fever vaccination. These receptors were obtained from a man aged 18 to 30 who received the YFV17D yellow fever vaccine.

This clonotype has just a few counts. CDR3 in amino acids: CASSPGMGLFF. The CDR3 DNA reads TGTGCCAGCAGCCCGGGGATGGGACTGTTTTTT. The chain is built from TRBV7-8 and TRBJ1-4, with no clear D. Germline CDR1 SGHVS, CDR2 FQNEAQ. V dropped 5 bases and J dropped 13 bases, with 11 bases sitting between them. The CDR3 totals 11 residues. Variable domain in full (rest from reference TRBV7-8 and TRBJ1-4): GAGVSQSPRYKVAKRGQDVALRCDPISGHVSLFWYQQALGQGPEFLTYFQNEAQLDKSGLPSDRFFAERPEGSVSTLKIQRTQQEDSAVYLCASSPGMGLFFGSGTQLSVL.

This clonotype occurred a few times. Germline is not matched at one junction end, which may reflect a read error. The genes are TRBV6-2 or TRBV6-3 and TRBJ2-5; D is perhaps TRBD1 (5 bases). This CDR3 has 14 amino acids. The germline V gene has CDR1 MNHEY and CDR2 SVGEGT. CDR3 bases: TGTGCCAGCAGTCCCGGTGGACACCAGGAGACCCAGTACTTC. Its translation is CASSPGGHQETQYF.

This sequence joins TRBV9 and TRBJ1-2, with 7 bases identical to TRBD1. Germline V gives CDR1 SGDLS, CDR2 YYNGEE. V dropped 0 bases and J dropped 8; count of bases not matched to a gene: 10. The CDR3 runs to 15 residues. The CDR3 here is CASSVATDRPRGYTF. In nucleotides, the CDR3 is TGTGCCAGCAGCGTAGCTACGGACAGGCCCAGAGGCTACACCTTC.

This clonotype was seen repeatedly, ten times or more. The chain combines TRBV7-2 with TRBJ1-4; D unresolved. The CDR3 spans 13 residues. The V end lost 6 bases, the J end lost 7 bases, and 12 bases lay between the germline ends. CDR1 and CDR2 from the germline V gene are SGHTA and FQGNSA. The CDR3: CASSPYMSEKLFF. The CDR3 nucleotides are TGTGCCAGCAGTCCCTATATGAGTGAAAAACTGTTTTTT. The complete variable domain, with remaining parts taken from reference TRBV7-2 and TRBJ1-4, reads GAGVSQSPSNKVTEKGKDVELRCDPISGHTALYWYRQSLGQGLEFLIYFQGNSAPDKSGLPSDRFSAERTGGSVSTLTIQRTQQEDSAVYLCASSPYMSEKLFFGSGTQLSVL.

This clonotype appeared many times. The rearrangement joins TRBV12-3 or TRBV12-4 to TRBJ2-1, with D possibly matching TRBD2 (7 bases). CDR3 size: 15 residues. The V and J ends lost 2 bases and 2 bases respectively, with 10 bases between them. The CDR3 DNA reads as TGTGCCAGCAGTTTAAGGGGGGGCGCCTACAATGAGCAGTTCTTC. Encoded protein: CASSLRGGAYNEQFF.